The clone carrying this T cell receptor (beta chain) was detected ten times or more. Primers used for first-strand cDNA, a TRAV- and TRBV-specific set, covered both alpha and beta chains. With a constant-region primer and a V-primer adapter, TCRs were subjected to approximately 21 PCR cycles of amplification. In vitro transcription served to amplify the isolated mRNA. MiXCR was run by TCRdb on the reads, yielding one entry per CDR3 protein. The data contain some 94,000 distinct CDR3 sequences, 20% to 25% of them seen just once; the ten biggest clones take up around 13%. This specimen belongs to a study of low-dose radiotherapy and immunotherapy resistance in tumors. Overall study context: Cohort 2 received 1 Gy per fraction every two weeks, totaling 13 Gy over 26 weeks. Patients were treated with intravenous nivolumab at 240 mg every two weeks and were also dosed with ipilimumab at 1 mg/kg every six weeks.

Germline-derived CDR1 and CDR2 are SEHNR and FQNEAQ (reference sequence). The ends were cut back, 8 bases at V and 10 bases at J, with 15 bases in the middle. This CDR3 region has 12 residues. Regarding time point: after trial treatment. Treatment described: LDRT plus nivolumab, ipilimumab, low-dose cyclophosphamide and aspirin (RACIN trial). Donors were dosed with nivolumab and ipilimumab; they also received aspirin, low-dose cyclophosphamide and low-dose radiotherapy. Sequencing was performed on PBMCs, taken after low-dose radiotherapy plus immunotherapy. The chain links TRBV7-9 to TRBJ2-1; D may match TRBD1 or TRBD2 (6 bases each). The sequence derives from a female donor with ovarian cancer. Here the CDR3 reads CASVGGPLEQFF. CDR3 DNA: TGTGCCAGCGTTGGGGGGCCCTTAGAGCAGTTCTTC.